These 9 T cell receptor beta chains originate from one sample sequenced in a study of cytomegalovirus exposure and HLA in healthy donors. Primers included in the PCR were 60 Vbeta and 13 Jbeta primers. Assay: immunoSEQ multiplex PCR; the TCRdb copy retains only in-frame clones and omits some. The sample includes 100,000 to 150,000 clones, over 60% seen only once; the top ten take 1.9%. Material: PBMCs. These receptors originate from a middle-aged man in good health and CMV-seronegative.

The J gene is TRBJ2-1, the V gene TRBV19; 7 nucleotides line up with TRBD1. The CDR3 runs 14 residues. J lost 6 bases, V lost 5 bases, and 7 bases had no gene match. Germline V gene lookup returns CDR1 LNHDA and CDR2 SQIVND (reference sequence). CDR3 residues: CASSDREGSNEQFF. CDR3 in DNA: TGTGCCAGTAGTGACAGGGAAGGGAGCAATGAGCAGTTCTTC.

V gene TRBV28 combines with J gene TRBJ1-2; a weak D match, TRBD1 (6 bases). Trimming cost V 6 bases and J 3 bases, with 11 bases left between them. Per the germline V gene, CDR1 is MDHEN and CDR2 is SYDVKM. The CDR3 loop spans 13 amino acids. Here the CDR3 DNA reads TGTGCCAGCAGCAAAGGGGGTGACTATGGCTACACCTTC. Translated, it gives CASSKGGDYGYTF.

This clone has just a few counts. The chain has TRBV25-1 and TRBJ1-1; D remains ambiguous. The CDR3 spans 11 residues. V was cut by 5 bases and J by 3 bases, with 4 bases left in between. Germline loops: CDR1 MGHDK, CDR2 SYGVNS. The CDR3 reads CASSRDTEAFF. CDR3 sequence (DNA): TGTGCCAGCAGTCGGGACACTGAAGCTTTCTTT.

V gene TRBV19 combines with J gene TRBJ1-3; D is undetermined. The CDR3 spans 17 residues. The germline CDR1 and CDR2 sequences are LNHDA and SQIVND (reference sequence). V lost 3 bases, J lost 3 bases, and 18 bases lay in between. The DNA of the CDR3 is TGTGCCAGTAGTATTCGTTCCTCGCGGGCGGATGGAAACACCATATATTTT. Protein product: CASSIRSSRADGNTIYF.

The CDR3 reads CASSDPTEYFTNYGYTF. The CDR3 DNA is TGCGCCAGCAGCGACCCGACAGAATACTTTACTAACTATGGCTACACCTTC. J is TRBJ1-2 and V is TRBV5-1; maybe TRBD1 (5 bases). Germline loops: CDR1 SGHRS, CDR2 YFSETQ. V was pared by 4 bases and J by 0 bases, with 19 bases between. This CDR3 contains 17 residues. The whole variable domain, filled in from reference TRBV5-1 and TRBJ1-2, reads KAGVTQTPRYLIKTRGQQVTLSCSPISGHRSVSWYQQTPGQGLQFLFEYFSETQRNKGNFPGRFSGRQFSNSRSEMNVSTLELGDSALYLCASSDPTEYFTNYGYTFGSGTRLTVV.

The chain joins TRBV6-5 to TRBJ2-5; 12 nucleotides agree with TRBD2. V was clipped by 2 bases and J by 4 bases; unmatched bases: 2. From germline, CDR1 is MNHEY and CDR2 SVGAGI. The CDR3 sequence is 15 residues long. This chain's CDR3 is CASSYLAGGRETQYF. The CDR3 nucleotides are TGTGCCAGCAGTTACCTAGCGGGGGGGAGAGAGACCCAGTACTTC.

The chain recombines TRBV5-1 with TRBJ2-2, with 8 bases that match TRBD1. The CDR3 covers 17 residues. The V segment lost 2 bases and the J segment 4 bases; nucleotides outside the gene matches: 10. CDR1 SGHRS and CDR2 YFSETQ come from the germline V gene. This chain's CDR3 is CASSLKKTGGGTGELFF. The CDR3 bases are TGCGCCAGCAGCTTAAAAAAAACAGGGGGAGGCACCGGGGAGCTGTTTTTT. Together with reference TRBV5-1 and TRBJ2-2, the CDR3 gives the full variable domain: KAGVTQTPRYLIKTRGQQVTLSCSPISGHRSVSWYQQTPGQGLQFLFEYFSETQRNKGNFPGRFSGRQFSNSRSEMNVSTLELGDSALYLCASSLKKTGGGTGELFFGEGSRLTVL.

The V and J genes are TRBV29-1 and TRBJ2-3, with 9 bases matching TRBD2. Germline-derived CDR1 and CDR2 are SQVTM and ANQGSEA. The CDR3 spans 14 residues. The V and J ends lost 4 bases and 3 bases, in that order; junction bases with no gene match: 5. CDR3 sequence: CSVVVAGDTDTQYF. CDR3 sequence (DNA): TGCAGCGTTGTAGTAGCGGGGGATACAGATACGCAGTATTTT.

This clone was seen more than once but under ten times. This chain joins TRBV6-1 and TRBJ1-5; D may be TRBD1 (5 bases). Trimming cost V 7 bases and J 1 base, with 11 bases left between them. Germline-derived CDR1 and CDR2 are MNHNS and SASEGT. This CDR3 is built from 14 residues. The CDR3 protein is CASNVGLSNQPQHF. The CDR3 coding sequence is TGTGCCAGCAATGTGGGACTGAGCAATCAGCCCCAGCATTTT.